A single sample is the source of the 24 T cell receptor beta chains below, sequenced in a study of blood T cell repertoires in COVID-19. Only in-frame clones appear in the TCRdb table, and some are missing; sequencing was by immunoSEQ multiplex PCR. Of 70,000 or so clones in the sample, roughly 89% are singletons; the top ten hold roughly 0.58%. The sample was peripheral blood. The receptor source for this set is a man aged 55-75 years with acute or convalescent COVID-19.

V usage is TRBV5-1 and J usage is TRBJ2-3; the match to TRBD2 covers 8 bases. The trim removed 0 bases at V and 5 bases at J, leaving 5 bases unmatched. The germline V gene has CDR1 SGHRS and CDR2 YFSETQ. The CDR3 length is 15 residues. The CDR3 DNA follows: TGCGCCAGCAGCTTGGCTGGGACTAGAGGAGATACGCAGTATTTT. Residues: CASSLAGTRGDTQYF.

V usage is TRBV27 and J usage is TRBJ1-4, with D possibly matching TRBD1 (6 bases). V was shortened by 3 bases and J by 6 bases, with 11 bases between the two germline ends. Germline CDR1 and CDR2: MNHEY and SMNVEV (reference sequence). The CDR3 is made up of 14 amino acids. As DNA, the CDR3 is TGTGCCAGCAGTTTCAGGGGCGCCTATGAAAAACTGTTTTTT. It yields the protein CASSFRGAYEKLFF.

The rearrangement uses TRBV4-1 and TRBJ2-4, with 11 bases lining up with TRBD2. Germline assignment: CDR1 MGHRA and CDR2 YSYEKL. The CDR3 is made up of 18 amino acids. V shed 1 base, J shed 0 bases, and the junction held 5 bases outside the gene matches. CDR3 nucleotides: TGCGCCAGCAGCCAAGGACTAGCGGGGAGCCTAGCCAAAAACATTCAGTACTTC. It codes for CASSQGLAGSLAKNIQYF.

The chain combines TRBV7-2 with TRBJ2-3; 8 nucleotides match TRBD1. CDR1 and CDR2 from the germline V gene are SGHTA and FQGNSA. The length of the CDR3 is 19 residues. The trim removed 3 bases at V and 2 bases at J, leaving 16 bases unmatched. The CDR3 bases are TGTGCCAGCAGCTTGAGAGGAAGCTCCGGGACAGGATACACAGATACGCAGTATTTT. Translation gives CASSLRGSSGTGYTDTQYF. Full variable domain (remainder filled in from reference TRBV7-2 and TRBJ2-3): GAGVSQSPSNKVTEKGKDVELRCDPISGHTALYWYRQSLGQGLEFLIYFQGNSAPDKSGLPSDRFSAERTGGSVSTLTIQRTQQEDSAVYLCASSLRGSSGTGYTDTQYFGPGTRLTVL.

The rearrangement links TRBV10-1 to TRBJ1-2, with 12 positions matching TRBD1. The CDR3 is 14 amino acids. The V and J ends lost 5 bases and 6 bases, in that order; junction bases with no gene match: 4. Germline loops: CDR1 WNHNN, CDR2 SYGVQD (reference sequence). CDR3 in DNA: TGCGCCAGCAGTCCGGGACAGGGGGCTGATGGCTACACCTTC. This gives the protein CASSPGQGADGYTF.

The genes are TRBV5-1 and TRBJ1-6; TRBD1 aligns across 7 bases. The length of the CDR3 is 14 residues. Germline values: CDR1 SGHRS, CDR2 YFSETQ. Trimming took 4 bases from V and 6 from J; bases not matched to a gene: 4. CDR3 coding DNA: TGCGCCAGCAGCGTGGGACAGCTTAATTCACCCCTCCACTTT. The encoded protein is CASSVGQLNSPLHF. Complete variable domain (other parts from reference TRBV5-1 and TRBJ1-6): KAGVTQTPRYLIKTRGQQVTLSCSPISGHRSVSWYQQTPGQGLQFLFEYFSETQRNKGNFPGRFSGRQFSNSRSEMNVSTLELGDSALYLCASSVGQLNSPLHFGNGTRLTVT.

The CDR3 region is CASSNGQNNQPQHF. The CDR3 DNA reads as TGCGCCAGCAGCAACGGACAGAATAATCAGCCCCAGCATTTT. V and J are TRBV10-1 and TRBJ1-5, with D perhaps TRBD1 (6 bases). Germline values: CDR1 WNHNN, CDR2 SYGVQD (reference sequence). The CDR3 consists of 14 residues. Trimming pared 6 bases from V and 4 bases from J, leaving 13 bases between.

The chain uses TRBV14 and TRBJ2-7; 7 nucleotides align to TRBD2. With 4 bases clipped from V and 6 bases from J, the junction kept 0 bases outside the gene matches. Germline lookup yields CDR1 SGHDN and CDR2 FVKESK. The CDR3 spans 11 residues. CDR3 protein: CASSLAGEQYF. The CDR3 region has the DNA TGTGCCAGCAGCCTAGCGGGCGAGCAGTACTTC.

The chain couples TRBV7-3 to TRBJ2-3; D possibly corresponds to TRBD2 (6 bases). The CDR3 consists of 17 residues. Germline assignment: CDR1 SGHTA and CDR2 FQGTGA. Trimming took off 1 base at V and 1 base at J, with 15 bases between the two ends. CDR3 sequence: CASSLSPEGWGTDTQYF. The DNA for the CDR3 is TGTGCCAGCAGCTTAAGTCCGGAGGGCTGGGGCACAGATACGCAGTATTTT.

The V call is TRBV2, the J call TRBJ1-1; weak D call: TRBD1 (6 bases). The CDR3 extends over 15 amino acids. Germline V lookup: CDR1 SNHLY, CDR2 FYNNEI. V lost 1 base and J 1 base, leaving 10 bases between the germline ends. CDR3 in DNA: TGTGCCAGCAGTGAAGGTAGAGGGGGGAACACTGAAGCTTTCTTT. This translates into CASSEGRGGNTEAFF.

This sequence joins TRBV6-5 and TRBJ2-2, with D hard to call. The CDR3 has 11 amino acids. Trimming shortened V by 8 bases and J by 7 bases, and 8 bases separated the two germline ends. Germline loops: CDR1 MNHEY, CDR2 SVGAGI. The CDR3 nucleotides read TGTGCCAGCGAAAACTTCGGGGAGCTGTTTTTT. Translated: CASENFGELFF.

As DNA, the CDR3 is TGTGCCAGCAGTGAATCGGGACAGCGTGGCTACACCTTC. Protein product: CASSESGQRGYTF. J is TRBJ1-2 and V is TRBV25-1, with TRBD1 matching 7 bases. CDR1 is MGHDK and CDR2 is SYGVNS in the germline V gene. This CDR3 spans 13 amino acids. The junction had 3 bases not matched to a gene; V was cut back by 1 base and J by 7 bases.

The V gene is TRBV19, the J gene TRBJ1-5; D is unclear. Trimming left V 7 bases short and J 0 bases short, with 13 bases between. CDR1 is LNHDA, CDR2 SQIVND, per germline (reference sequence). The CDR3 spans 15 residues. CDR3 nucleotides: TGTGCCAGTACCCGGTCCGGTAATAGCAATCAGCCCCAGCATTTT. Protein: CASTRSGNSNQPQHF. The entire variable domain, with the rest obtained from reference TRBV19 and TRBJ1-5, is as follows: DGGITQSPKYLFRKEGQNVTLSCEQNLNHDAMYWYRQDPGQGLRLIYYSQIVNDFQKGDIAEGYSVSREKKESFPLTVTSAQKNPTAFYLCASTRSGNSNQPQHFGDGTRLSIL.

The J gene is TRBJ1-4, the V gene TRBV19, with 9 bases fitting TRBD1. This CDR3 comprises 15 residues. Germline V gene lookup returns CDR1 LNHDA and CDR2 SQIVND (reference sequence). The V and J ends lost 4 bases and 7 bases, in that order; junction bases with no gene match: 7. As DNA, the CDR3 is TGTGCCAGTAGTAGGACAGGGGAAAACGTTGAAAAACTGTTTTTT. Protein: CASSRTGENVEKLFF.

The chain is built from TRBV24-1 and TRBJ2-5, with TRBD1 matching over 9 bases. CDR3 size: 13 residues. Trimming removed 7 bases from V and 2 bases from J; junction bases left unmatched: 1. The germline gives CDR1 KGHDR, CDR2 SFDVKD. CDR3 in DNA: TGTGCCACCAGACAGGGGGCTCAAGAGACCCAGTACTTC. Residues: CATRQGAQETQYF.

This sequence joins TRBV2 and TRBJ2-2; the D is unclear. V was trimmed by 2 bases and J by 3 bases, leaving 7 bases between them. CDR3 length: 14 amino acids. Germline values: CDR1 SNHLY, CDR2 FYNNEI. CDR3 residues: CASSELVHTGELFF. The CDR3 DNA is TGTGCCAGCAGTGAACTAGTCCACACCGGGGAGCTGTTTTTT. Looking up the rest from reference TRBV2 and TRBJ2-2 gives the full variable domain: EPEVTQTPSHQVTQMGQEVILRCVPISNHLYFYWYRQILGQKVEFLVSFYNNEISEKSEIFDDQFSVERPDGSNFTLKIRSTKLEDSAMYFCASSELVHTGELFFGEGSRLTVL.

V usage is TRBV9 and J usage is TRBJ2-1; TRBD2 is a possible D gene (6 bases). CDR1 is SGDLS and CDR2 is YYNGEE in the germline V gene. The CDR3 is made up of 17 amino acids. V dropped 0 bases and J dropped 9 bases, with 22 bases sitting between them. The CDR3 reads CASSVGGGASAPVEQFF. As DNA, the CDR3 is TGTGCCAGCAGCGTAGGAGGTGGGGCTAGCGCCCCGGTTGAGCAGTTCTTC.

This clone turned up a few times. The rearrangement uses TRBV27 and TRBJ1-1; a weak D match, TRBD1 (5 bases). The CDR3 spans 14 residues. The V and J ends lost 6 bases and 8 bases respectively, with 19 bases between them. The germline V gene encodes CDR1 MNHEY and CDR2 SMNVEV (reference sequence). The CDR3 DNA reads as TGTGCCAGCAGGGGCGCAATCGTCTGGGGCGAAGCTTTCTTT. This codes for CASRGAIVWGEAFF.

The V gene is TRBV28, the J gene TRBJ1-5, with D possibly matching TRBD1 (6 bases). V dropped 5 bases and J dropped 7 bases, with 18 bases sitting between them. Germline V gene data show CDR1 as MDHEN and CDR2 as SYDVKM. The CDR3 loop spans 15 amino acids. Here the CDR3 DNA reads TGTGCCAGCAGTCCCGGGACACAGGCCCAACAGCCCCAGCATTTT. This translates into CASSPGTQAQQPQHF. Combining the CDR3 with reference TRBV28 and TRBJ1-5 gives the whole variable domain DVKVTQSSRYLVKRTGEKVFLECVQDMDHENMFWYRQDPGLGLRLIYFSYDVKMKEKGDIPEGYSVSREKKERFSLILESASTNQTSMYLCASSPGTQAQQPQHFGDGTRLSIL.

The chain has TRBV7-2 and TRBJ2-7; 9 nucleotides match TRBD1. CDR1 and CDR2 (germline): SGHTA, FQGNSA. Trimming took 1 base from V and 6 from J; bases not matched to a gene: 4. The CDR3 spans 14 residues. For the CDR3, the DNA is TGTGCCAGCAGCTTAGTAACAGGGGGCAGCGAGCAGTACTTC. Its translation is CASSLVTGGSEQYF.

The J gene is TRBJ2-2, the V gene TRBV10-2, with TRBD2 matching over 10 bases. CDR3 length: 14 amino acids. CDR1 is WSHSY and CDR2 is SAAADI in the germline V gene. Trimming cost V 4 bases and J 10 bases; bases outside gene matches: 6. CDR3 sequence (DNA): TGCGCCAGCAGTGCGAGCGGGGGGGCCGTGGAGCTGTTTTTT. Translating it yields CASSASGGAVELFF.

The chain recombines TRBV30 with TRBJ1-1, with D possibly being TRBD1 (5 bases). Trimming shortened V by 5 bases and J by 1 base, and 8 bases separated the two germline ends. From germline, CDR1 is GTSNPN and CDR2 SVGIG (reference sequence). CDR3 length: 12 residues. Here the CDR3 DNA reads TGTGCCTGGGCCGACAGGAACACTGAAGCTTTCTTT. Translated: CAWADRNTEAFF.

This sequence joins TRBV5-4 and TRBJ1-2; possible D gene TRBD1, 5 bases. Trimming cost V 7 bases and J 2 bases, with 12 bases left between them. CDR3 length: 13 amino acids. Germline-derived CDR1 and CDR2 are SGHNT and YYREEE (reference sequence). The DNA of the CDR3 is TGTGCCAGCGAGGAGGGGCCAAACTATGGCTACACCTTC. Translated: CASEEGPNYGYTF.

J is TRBJ1-2 and V is TRBV4-2; 7 bases align to TRBD1. With 0 bases clipped from V and 0 bases from J, the junction kept 13 bases outside the gene matches. This CDR3 spans 19 amino acids. Germline V gene lookup returns CDR1 LGHNA and CDR2 YNFKEQ. CDR3 loop: CASSQDLWDRRTSNYGYTF. In DNA form, the CDR3 reads TGTGCCAGCAGCCAAGATCTATGGGACAGAAGGACCTCTAACTATGGCTACACCTTC.